This T cell receptor (beta chain) was found in a study of human thymus T cells. Study results and caveats: Thymic and blood repertoires seemed to favor certain V and J genes.

The CDR3 sequence is 13 residues long. CDR1 is SSHAT and CDR2 is FNYEAQ in the germline V gene (reference sequence). Sequencing used immunoSEQ multiplex PCR; TCRdb keeps in-frame clones, though not all of them. The data show about 44,000 clones, 94% seen once. In regard to this clone: What it binds is not known. The junction shows a germline mismatch at one end, possibly a read error.

The sequenced material came from blood. The V gene is TRBV7-7, the J gene TRBJ2-5; 10 nucleotides match TRBD1. This TCR came from a boy in the first two years of life with a congenital heart defect but otherwise immunologically healthy. This CDR3 reads CASSRTGGETQYF. The CDR3 DNA reads TGTGCTAGCAGCCGGACAGGGGGAGAGACCCAGTACTTC.